One T cell receptor beta chain is described in this entry. This clone has just a few counts. Its antigen is not yet known. At one of its ends the junction is not consistent with the germline gene, which may arise from a read error. This record belongs to a study of cytomegalovirus exposure and HLA in healthy donors (dated by TCRdb to 2017 to 2019). Study-wide context: An earlier analysis of some 600 of the donors reported 276 Gb of sequence data and roughly 120 million unique TCR beta sequences obtained from about 180 million T cells. Approximately 300 gigabases of sequencing data and 91 million or so unique TCR sequences made up an early release that covered 500 to 650 HLA-typed donors. Of the 300 to 400 genotyped donors, approximately 83% fell in the genetic ancestry cluster associated with self-reported Caucasian donors. The study was designed to test whether signatures of past pathogen exposure could be identified by cataloging public T cell receptors. Using immunosequencing, the study profiled T cell repertoires from around 670 subjects and related those repertoires to cytomegalovirus serostatus. Along with the roughly 670-subject first cohort, a separate validation cohort of over a hundred different subjects was used. To predict cytomegalovirus infection status, the study brought together high-throughput TCR immunosequencing, statistical association of individual TCRs with disease status, and machine learning. To study patterns of TCR occurrence, a later analysis re-analyzed previously published TCR beta repertoires from 650 to 750 donors and added high-resolution HLA genotyping. The later analysis used no new phenotypic data to find candidate immune exposures, relying instead on TCR beta sequences and their occurrence across donors. In an earlier analysis of more than 550 of the donors, high-throughput TCR beta sequencing was used to judge whether each TCR beta V gene segment behaved as functional or pseudogenic. Donor age, sex, ethnicity and CMV serostatus were compiled together with the repertoire data. A later genetic analysis used genome-wide SNP genotypes for about three fifths of the 666 donors, treating that subset as a discovery cohort. Every repertoire in the discovery cohort had been generated on one and the same sequencing platform. HLA typing included class I and class II loci at four-digit resolution. The number of donors typed differed by locus, with about 629-630 for A, B, C, DRB1 and DQB1, 522 for DQA1, 606 for DPA1, and around 460 for DPB1. Roughly 5 DR-DQ haplotypes were handled as single units for association and clustering because linkage in the cohort was strong. Across approximately 400 genotyped donors of the cohort, an average of about 200,000 unique TCR beta nucleotide sequences per donor were sequenced, and around 19% of those sequences were non-productive.

Including cysteine and phenylalanine, the CDR3 has 16 amino acids. Here the CDR3 DNA is all that survives: 48 bases in frame from base 1. As encoded in the germline V gene, CDR1 is ENHRY while CDR2 is SYGVKD. Preparation of the library involved the immunoSEQ multiplex PCR assay. A mixture of 60 forward primers for TCR Vbeta segments and 13 reverse primers for TCR Jbeta segments was used in the multiplex PCR. The CDR3 region of rearranged TCR beta genes was amplified from genomic DNA by a multiplex PCR assay. The amplified TCR beta libraries were sequenced on the Illumina HiSeq System as 87-base-pair reads. The published analysis was carried out like this. In a later analysis, about 80 million unique TCR beta chains were counted across the 666 repertoires, and some 10 million of these chains were shared by at least two donors. Raw reads were error-corrected and collapsed into unique sequences with a nearest-neighbor algorithm that merged closely related sequences to remove PCR and sequencing errors. Alignment of CDR3 sequences to IMGT reference sequences was used to assign V, D and J gene segments. For a sequence to be retained, at least a six-nucleotide match to both a V gene segment and a J gene segment was required. Rearrangements were called productive when the CDR3 lacked stop codons and stayed in frame with V and J; all others were non-productive. CDR3 was defined according to IMGT convention as the region running from the second conserved V-encoded cysteine to the conserved J-encoded phenylalanine. Sequences without an unambiguous match to a single V gene segment were excluded from the earlier analysis of 587 of the donors. In an earlier analysis of about 590 of the donors, a V segment was called functional when productive rearrangements were above 56.7%, and segregating when the standard deviation between donors exceeded 5%. To diagnose cytomegalovirus status from the catalog of TCR beta chain sequences, a statistical classification framework was built. A later analysis assigned V and J genes by comparing TCR nucleotide sequences with IMGT/GENE-DB human TR gene sequences. A later analysis assigned CDR3 sequences and most-parsimonious VDJ recombination scenarios with the TCRdist pipeline. A later analysis defined each TCR beta chain by its CDR3 amino acid sequence plus V-gene family, and excluded reads lacking a unique V-gene family. In a later analysis, fewer than 600 highly shared, low-generation-probability nucleotide sequences were removed to address suspected cross-contamination and a sequencing artifact. In a later analysis, a clonal expansion index was calculated for each public chain from normalized within-repertoire ranks of inferred template counts. In a later analysis, generation probabilities were computed with a VDJ recombination model fitted to out-of-frame rearrangements, and the resulting probabilities were checked against IGoR. In a later analysis, TCR-TCR, TCR-HLA and TCR-CMV co-occurrence was scored with hypergeometric tests, and a repertoire-size bias correction was applied to TCR pairs. To estimate false discovery rates, a later analysis permuted the HLA or CMV assignments 20 times. In a later analysis, co-occurring TCRs were grouped using DBSCAN, and TCRdist sequence similarity was added for clustering within HLA-allele-positive subsets. For co-occurrence clustering, repertoires with fewer than 30,000 or more than 120,000 public chains were excluded, along with roughly 5 repertoires with anomalous nucleotide sharing. TCRdb limited this immuneACCESS table to in-frame rearrangements with V and J called. A share of clones is missing; checked studies link under half to unresolved V genes, and the rest is unexplained. V, J and clone size derive from that table, while D and trimming were established from the DNA sequence. This sample comprises over 70,000 clones, 65% to 75% of them detected only once. The top ten clonotypes cover approximately 2.3% of the sample.

Beyond this particular receptor, the publication reports: The study gave a list of 150 to 200 TCR beta chains associated with cytomegalovirus. According to a later analysis, TCR association rates differed among HLA loci, with DRB1 alleles showing the most associated TCRs and HLA-C alleles showing the fewest. Assigning TCR associations to individual alleles was difficult when HLA alleles, especially DR and DQ, strongly co-occurred. A cluster of highly shared sequence variants was judged likely to be a technical artifact of the sequencing pipeline. It was suggested by the authors that the approach could potentially be generalized to other disease states and immunological phenotypes. HLA typing was unavailable for some donors at each locus, so association tests used only the typed subset. According to a later analysis, parvovirus B19, influenza, CMV and Epstein-Barr virus appeared linked to several top co-occurrence clusters. Correlated functional status among segregating V segments might reflect linkage disequilibrium, but an unknown experimental factor could not be ruled out. Because the 87-base-pair reads could not distinguish some IMGT-functional V segments, including TRBV6-2 and TRBV6-3, those segments were excluded. Most TCR sequences were observed very rarely across donors, whereas some public TCRs were present in many individuals. The cohort was sequenced for TCR beta chains only, and without alpha or paired-chain data the features that could be detected were limited. Sequencing depth was assumed to be roughly uniform across donors in the presence/absence analyses, though that assumption may not hold. In both the original and validation cohorts, the classifier was reported to diagnose cytomegalovirus status with high specificity and sensitivity. CMV serostatus was the only immune exposure information available for the cohort. In a later analysis, HLA-associated TCR beta chains showed more clonal expansion and lower generation probabilities than non-associated chains that were equally common. Because counts were too low, under 20 rarely observed V segments, including chromosome 9 orphons, were left out of the earlier analysis of 587 of the donors. In a later analysis, most CMV-associated TCR beta chains were found to appear HLA-restricted, with HLA associations seemingly driven largely by CMV exposure. A further reported finding was that TCR beta sequences accurately predicted the HLA-A and HLA-B alleles for most subjects in the first cohort. At a false discovery rate of 0.05, a later analysis linked 15,000 to 20,000 TCR beta sequences to specific HLA alleles. In vitro tests confirmed that three of the cytomegalovirus-associated TCR beta chains recognize cytomegalovirus antigens. An association between a missense DCLRE1C variant and V-gene and J-gene trimming of TCR beta chains was found in a later genetic analysis and replicated in an independent cohort. In a later genetic analysis, fewer N-insertions in productive TCRs were reported among donors in an Asian-associated ancestry cluster than the roughly 640-donor mean. Broadly in line with IMGT annotations, most TCR beta V segments showed up in productive rearrangements about 87% or about 30% of the time in an earlier analysis of a few hundred of the donors.

The cohort was made up of 666 healthy bone marrow donors. All cohort members were sampled while nominally healthy, although unrecorded immune exposures were likely present. The donor tested CMV seronegative, placing the donor among the 350 to 400 seronegative members of the cohort. Every donor gave a peripheral blood sample, and the peripheral blood mononuclear cells from that sample were used for TCR beta sequencing. The Qiagen DNeasy Blood Extraction Kit was used to extract genomic DNA from the blood cell samples. The V gene is TRBV10-3 and the J gene is TRBJ2-3, with TRBD1 tentatively as D gene (6 bases match). The sequenced sample was PBMCs. This receptor was taken from a man aged 25 to 40 in good health and CMV-seronegative. The DNA sequence is TGTGCCATCCCCAGGGGTCCCGGGACCTTCCTGACCACCCTTTTATTT. Translation gives CAIPRGPGTFLTTLLF.